Presented here are 32 T cell receptor beta chains from one specimen sequenced in a study of post-analysis software for immune sequencing data. Study-level findings and limits: A handful of TRBV segments were significantly more frequent in patients than in controls. TRBV5-6, TRBV5-1 and TRBV20-1 were among these segments.

Unique molecular identifiers were carried by the TCR beta cDNA libraries. In TCRdb, the PCR reads were re-called with MiXCR into one record per CDR3 protein. The sample shows 150,000 to 200,000 distinct CDR3 sequences, 30% of them seen only once. What these receptors recognize is not known. What was sequenced was blood. Every receptor here comes from a girl aged 5 to 17 with multiple sclerosis.

This clonotype was detected ten times or more. The chain recombines TRBV12-3 or TRBV12-4 with TRBJ1-6, with D possibly being TRBD1 (6 bases). The CDR3 runs 15 residues. Trimming removed 6 bases from V and 2 bases from J, with 11 bases in between. DNA for the CDR3: TGTGCCAGCAGCCTACAGGGAACCTATAATTCACCCCTCCACTTT. Its translation: CASSLQGTYNSPLHF.

J is TRBJ2-4 and V is TRBV13; 10 bases align to TRBD1. The DNA end lines up better with TRBJ2-7; the J call may be wrong. The CDR3 is made up of 14 amino acids. The V gene's germline CDR1 is PRHDT and CDR2 FYEKMQ (reference sequence). The CDR3 spells CASSTGTGDFEQYF. The CDR3 bases are TGTGCCAGCAGCACCGGGACAGGGGATTTCGAGCAGTACTTC.

The chain carries TRBV3-1 and TRBJ2-1, with TRBD1 as a possible D gene (6 bases). The V gene lost 1 base and the J gene lost 4 bases, with 11 bases spanning the gap. Germline CDR1 LGHDT, CDR2 YNNKEL (reference sequence). This CDR3 is built from 15 residues. For the CDR3, the DNA is TGTGCCAGCAGCCAAGCGCCAGGACAGTACAATGAGCAGTTCTTC. Protein: CASSQAPGQYNEQFF.

The chain is built from TRBV9 and TRBJ1-2; D gene unclear. Germline CDR1 SGDLS, CDR2 YYNGEE. Trimming pared 0 bases from V and 6 bases from J, leaving 12 bases between. The CDR3 contains 14 residues. The CDR3 here is CASSVVLSVNGYTF. For the CDR3, the DNA is TGTGCCAGCAGCGTAGTGTTGTCGGTGAATGGCTACACCTTC.

A few counts support this clonotype. One end of the junction does not line up with germline, which may come from a read error. J is TRBJ1-4 and V is TRBV3-1; 7 positions match TRBD1. The CDR3 contains 18 residues. CDR1 LGHDT and CDR2 YNNKEL come from the germline V gene (reference sequence). Here the CDR3 DNA reads TGTGCCAGCAGTCAAGACATACCTGTCACAGGGGTAAACGAAAAACTGTTTTTT. Amino acids: CASSQDIPVTGVNEKLFF.

This clonotype was found a few times. The chain carries TRBV20-1 and TRBJ1-1; D is possibly TRBD1 (6 bases). Germline V gene lookup returns CDR1 DFQATT and CDR2 SNEGSKA (reference sequence). This CDR3 is 13 amino acids long. The ends were cut back, 5 bases at V and 2 bases at J, with 12 bases in the middle. The CDR3 protein is CSAPSTGNTEAFF. CDR3 sequence (DNA): TGCAGTGCTCCCTCGACAGGAAACACTGAAGCTTTCTTT.

The J gene is TRBJ2-1, the V gene TRBV27; TRBD2 aligns across 10 bases. The J call is uncertain, as TRBJ2-7 better fits the DNA end. The CDR3 extends over 18 amino acids. Germline V gene lookup returns CDR1 MNHEY and CDR2 SMNVEV (reference sequence). The CDR3 region is CASTLGASGRWSYNEQYF. As DNA, the CDR3 is TGTGCCAGCACCCTCGGGGCTAGCGGGAGATGGTCCTACAATGAGCAGTACTTC.

Many counts were recorded for this clonotype. CDR3 sequence reads: CASILAQDSNEQFF. CDR3 DNA sequence: TGTGCCAGCATACTAGCGCAAGATAGCAATGAGCAGTTCTTC. The chain employs TRBV6-6 and TRBJ2-1, with 7 bases identical to TRBD2. This CDR3 has 14 residues. Germline CDR1 is MNHNY and CDR2 is SVGAGI (reference sequence). With 7 bases clipped from V and 6 bases from J, the junction kept 9 bases outside the gene matches.

This clonotype was counted ten times or more. The chain combines TRBV11-3 with TRBJ2-7, with a weak D call TRBD1 (5 bases). This CDR3 has 14 residues. Trimming took 0 bases from V and 0 from J, leaving 6 bases between them. In germline, CDR1 is SGHNT, CDR2 YENEEA. The CDR3 is CASSLEGRSYEQYF. The CDR3 nucleotides read TGTGCCAGCAGCTTAGAGGGGCGCTCCTACGAGCAGTACTTC. Using reference TRBV11-3 and TRBJ2-7 for the parts outside the CDR3, the full variable domain is EAGVVQSPRYKIIEKKQPVAFWCNPISGHNTLYWYLQNLGQGPELLIRYENEEAVDDSQLPKDRFSAERLKGVDSTLKIQPAELGDSAVYLCASSLEGRSYEQYFGPGTRLTVT.

This clonotype was seen repeatedly, ten times or more. This chain joins TRBV27 and TRBJ2-3; D not resolved. The germline V and J ends were trimmed by 5 bases and 6 bases, with 18 bases remaining between them. CDR1 and CDR2 from the germline V gene are MNHEY and SMNVEV (reference sequence). The CDR3 runs to 15 residues. CDR3 sequence: CASSPPGLGYDTQYF. The DNA of the CDR3 is TGTGCCAGCAGTCCTCCCGGGTTGGGGTACGATACGCAGTATTTT.

This clonotype was counted a few times. The J gene is TRBJ1-1, the V gene TRBV28, with TRBD1 as a possible D gene (5 bases). CDR3 length equals 15 residues. Germline-derived CDR1 and CDR2 are MDHEN and SYDVKM. Trimming removed 8 bases at V and 1 base at J, with 17 bases between. In nucleotides, the CDR3 is TGTGCCAGCCGCGGGGGGGTCTCGAGGAACACTGAAGCTTTCTTT. Translated: CASRGGVSRNTEAFF.

The rearrangement links TRBV20-1 to TRBJ1-4; possible D gene TRBD1, 5 bases. This CDR3 region has 13 residues. The V gene's germline CDR1 is DFQATT and CDR2 SNEGSKA (reference sequence). V shed 3 bases and J shed 8 bases, with 13 bases lying between them. The CDR3 region is CSASIPGTEKLFF. The CDR3 DNA reads TGCAGTGCTAGTATTCCCGGGACGGAAAAACTGTTTTTT.

This sequence joins TRBV7-9 and TRBJ1-4; D ambiguous. Germline V CDR1 and CDR2: SEHNR, FQNEAQ (reference sequence). V was trimmed by 8 bases and J by 7 bases, leaving 17 bases between them. The CDR3 covers 14 residues. The CDR3 DNA is TGTGCCAGCCAGGTTAACGATGGTGGTGAAAAACTGTTTTTT. Residues: CASQVNDGGEKLFF.

Only a few counts were recorded for this clonotype. The chain combines TRBV14 with TRBJ2-3, with TRBD2 matching over 7 bases. The CDR3 is 15 residues long. Germline V gene lookup returns CDR1 SGHDN and CDR2 FVKESK. The junction had 14 bases not matched to a gene; V was cut back by 10 bases and J by 4 bases. The CDR3 protein is CATYLREWRPDTQYF. CDR3 in DNA: TGTGCCACCTATCTGCGGGAGTGGAGGCCAGATACGCAGTATTTT.

The genes are TRBV7-9 and TRBJ1-1; weak D call: TRBD1 (6 bases). The germline V gene has CDR1 SEHNR and CDR2 FQNEAQ (reference sequence). The CDR3 is 13 residues long. The V and J ends lost 5 bases and 10 bases respectively, with 17 bases between them. The CDR3 coding sequence is TGTGCCAGCAGCGGAGAGGTGGGGGCAGGAGCTTTCTTT. Translated, it gives CASSGEVGAGAFF.

This clonotype was observed a few times. The rearrangement uses TRBV7-3 and TRBJ2-7; maybe TRBD2 (9 bases). CDR1 SGHTA and CDR2 FQGTGA come from the germline V gene. Trimming left V 4 bases short and J 5 bases short, with 39 bases between. CDR3 size: 22 residues. CDR3 region: CASSSSATGEGSGSSQGDEQYF. As DNA, the CDR3 is TGTGCCAGCAGCTCCTCAGCGACAGGGGAAGGTAGCGGGAGTTCACAAGGGGACGAGCAGTACTTC.

The rearrangement joins TRBV14 to TRBJ2-7; 8 bases fit TRBD1. This CDR3 comprises 17 residues. Germline-derived CDR1 and CDR2 are SGHDN and FVKESK. Unmatched junction bases numbered 12, after V lost 1 base and J lost 4 bases. The CDR3 loop is CASSQVSGQGYGYEQYF. In nucleotides, the CDR3 is TGTGCCAGCAGCCAAGTTTCCGGACAGGGCTACGGTTACGAGCAGTACTTC. The full variable domain, in which reference TRBV14 and TRBJ2-7 provide the parts outside the CDR3, is EAGVTQFPSHSVIEKGQTVTLRCDPISGHDNLYWYRRVMGKEIKFLLHFVKESKQDESGMPNNRFLAERTGGTYSTLKVQPAELEDSGVYFCASSQVSGQGYGYEQYFGPGTRLTVT.

The chain links TRBV20-1 to TRBJ2-5, with TRBD2 matching over 14 bases. The length of the CDR3 is 15 residues. CDR1 is DFQATT, CDR2 SNEGSKA, per germline (reference sequence). The J segment lost 4 bases and the V segment lost 6 bases, leaving 7 bases of the junction unmatched. CDR3 nucleotides: TGCAGTGCCGCCCCGACTAGCGGGGGGGTAGAGACCCAGTACTTC. This codes for CSAAPTSGGVETQYF.

CDR3 sequence reads: CASSLASVTEAFF. The CDR3 DNA reads TGCGCCAGCAGCTTGGCCTCGGTGACTGAAGCTTTCTTT. J is TRBJ1-1 and V is TRBV5-1; D not resolved. Between the trimmed V and J ends, which lost 0 bases and 5 bases, there was a span of 8 bases. The CDR3 contains 13 residues. Germline CDR1 is SGHRS and CDR2 is YFSETQ. The entire variable domain, with the rest obtained from reference TRBV5-1 and TRBJ1-1, is as follows: KAGVTQTPRYLIKTRGQQVTLSCSPISGHRSVSWYQQTPGQGLQFLFEYFSETQRNKGNFPGRFSGRQFSNSRSEMNVSTLELGDSALYLCASSLASVTEAFFGQGTRLTVV.

The chain couples TRBV19 to TRBJ1-1; tentative D call: TRBD1 (5 bases). Germline V gene data show CDR1 as LNHDA and CDR2 as SQIVND (reference sequence). V lost 0 bases and J 6 bases, leaving 14 bases between the germline ends. This CDR3 spans 15 amino acids. CDR3 amino acids: CASSIDRLGEAEAFF. CDR3 DNA sequence: TGTGCCAGTAGTATAGATCGGTTGGGGGAGGCTGAAGCTTTCTTT. Full variable domain (remainder filled in from reference TRBV19 and TRBJ1-1): DGGITQSPKYLFRKEGQNVTLSCEQNLNHDAMYWYRQDPGQGLRLIYYSQIVNDFQKGDIAEGYSVSREKKESFPLTVTSAQKNPTAFYLCASSIDRLGEAEAFFGQGTRLTVV.

This clonotype was seen many times. This rearrangement joins TRBV20-1 to TRBJ1-2, with 11 bases lining up with TRBD1. J was trimmed by 3 bases and V by 5 bases; bases with no gene match: 5. The CDR3 is made up of 14 amino acids. Germline V gene data show CDR1 as DFQATT and CDR2 as SNEGSKA (reference sequence). CDR3 protein: CSAPGTGGDYGYTF. The CDR3 coding sequence is TGCAGTGCTCCCGGGACAGGGGGTGACTATGGCTACACCTTC.

The chain links TRBV5-1 to TRBJ2-1; 11 positions match TRBD2. Trimming at V came to 2 bases and at J to 9 bases, leaving 7 bases not matched to a gene. CDR3 length: 15 residues. Germline V gives CDR1 SGHRS, CDR2 YFSETQ. The CDR3, as DNA: TGCGCCAGCAGCTTACTAGCGGGAGAAGGGGCTGAGCAGTTCTTC. Translation: CASSLLAGEGAEQFF.

This clonotype was recorded many times. V is TRBV11-1 and J is TRBJ1-2; TRBD1 matches at 9 bases. CDR1 SGHAT and CDR2 FQDESV come from the germline V gene (reference sequence). The CDR3 has 15 amino acids. J lost 8 bases, V lost 2 bases, and 9 bases had no gene match. The CDR3: CASSLSIDRGNGYTF. The CDR3, as DNA: TGTGCCAGCAGCTTATCCATCGACAGGGGGAACGGCTACACCTTC. Together with reference TRBV11-1 and TRBJ1-2, the CDR3 gives the full variable domain: EAEVAQSPRYKITEKSQAVAFWCDPISGHATLYWYRQILGQGPELLVQFQDESVVDDSQLPKDRFSAERLKGVDSTLKIQPAELGDSAMYLCASSLSIDRGNGYTFGSGTRLTVV.

This chain joins TRBV15 and TRBJ1-1; D remains unclear. CDR1 LNHNV and CDR2 YYDKDF come from the germline V gene (reference sequence). Trimming removed 3 bases at V and 3 bases at J, with 20 bases between. This CDR3 spans 17 amino acids. In DNA, the CDR3 is TGTGCCACCAGCAGTACCGGTTATGCGGGAAAGGACACTGAAGCTTTCTTT. Residues: CATSSTGYAGKDTEAFF.

About this clonotype itself: Because it lacks the conserved phenylalanine or tryptophan at the end, this CDR3 is likely a read error. The chain carries TRBV18 and TRBJ2-2, with 7 bases matching TRBD1. Germline V gives CDR1 KGHSH, CDR2 LQKENI. J was trimmed by 4 bases and V by 4 bases; bases with no gene match: 6. This CDR3 is built from 15 residues. In nucleotides, the CDR3 is TGTGCCAGCTCACGAGGGGGCGCGAGCACCGGGGAGCTGTTTTGT. Its translation is CASSRGGASTGELFC.

As regards this clonotype: A read error may be the cause here, since a much bigger clone is one base away. The chain employs TRBV5-1 and TRBJ2-1, with TRBD2 matching 8 bases. The DNA end lines up better with TRBJ2-7; the J call may be wrong. Germline V lookup: CDR1 SGHRS, CDR2 YFSETQ. CDR3 size: 14 residues. The CDR3 DNA follows: TGCGCCAGCAGCCCAGCGGGAGCGGGCAATGAGCAGTACTTC. This encodes CASSPAGAGNEQYF.

In this sample, this clonotype turned up many times. The chain recombines TRBV9 with TRBJ2-5; 8 nucleotides line up with TRBD2. V was clipped by 0 bases and J by 3 bases; unmatched bases: 4. Germline CDR1 and CDR2: SGDLS and YYNGEE. The CDR3 extends over 15 amino acids. CDR3 residues: CASSVGVAGKETQYF. CDR3 nucleotide sequence: TGTGCCAGCAGCGTAGGAGTAGCGGGAAAAGAGACCCAGTACTTC.

This clonotype was counted at least ten times. The chain links TRBV7-3 to TRBJ2-7, with D unclear. Trimming took 1 base from V and 0 from J, leaving 10 bases between them. The CDR3 spans 15 residues. Germline V lookup: CDR1 SGHTA, CDR2 FQGTGA. The CDR3 sequence is CASSLRAELSYEQYF. The DNA of the CDR3 is TGTGCCAGCAGCTTAAGGGCAGAACTCTCCTACGAGCAGTACTTC. The full variable domain, rest sourced from reference TRBV7-3 and TRBJ2-7, is GAGVSQTPSNKVTEKGKYVELRCDPISGHTALYWYRQSLGQGPEFLIYFQGTGAADDSGLPNDRFFAVRPEGSVSTLKIQRTERGDSAVYLCASSLRAELSYEQYFGPGTRLTVT.

V usage is TRBV5-6 and J usage is TRBJ1-1; D gene unclear. Germline V lookup: CDR1 SGHDT, CDR2 YYEEEE. The CDR3 runs to 14 residues. The germline V and J ends were trimmed by 3 bases and 7 bases, with 16 bases remaining between them. CDR3 nucleotide sequence: TGTGCCAGCAGCTCGTCCGGCTGCTCTCTTGAAGCTTTCTTT. It translates to CASSSSGCSLEAFF.

The rearrangement links TRBV30 to TRBJ1-2; possibly TRBD1 for D (5 bases). V was clipped by 7 bases and J by 1 base, with 13 bases between them. This CDR3 spans 13 amino acids. From germline, CDR1 is GTSNPN and CDR2 SVGIG (reference sequence). The CDR3 here is CASQGFGNYGYTF. The CDR3 DNA follows: TGTGCCTCTCAGGGTTTTGGTAACTATGGCTACACCTTC.

The gene calls are TRBV9 and TRBJ2-3, with D hard to call. Trimming took 4 bases from V and 0 from J, leaving 12 bases between them. The CDR3 is 15 residues long. From germline, CDR1 is SGDLS and CDR2 YYNGEE. Written as DNA, the CDR3 is TGTGCCAGCAGCCCCAGACAAACTAGCACAGATACGCAGTATTTT. The encoded protein is CASSPRQTSTDTQYF.

This clonotype has more than one count but fewer than ten. This chain joins TRBV5-1 and TRBJ1-1, with D unclear. Germline lookup yields CDR1 SGHRS and CDR2 YFSETQ. V shed 2 bases and J shed 7 bases, with 18 bases lying between them. There are 15 residues in the CDR3. CDR3 in amino acids: CASSLTGSQEGEAFF. DNA for the CDR3: TGCGCCAGCAGCTTAACCGGGTCCCAAGAAGGTGAAGCTTTCTTT.